This passage covers 8 T cell receptor beta chains from one sample sequenced in a study of beta chain features in type 1 diabetes. Study conclusions and caveats: Shortening of TCRB CDR3s, moderate but significant, appeared in all four CD4+ subsets of Type 1 diabetes patients.

Their recognized antigens are unknown. Of the isolated RNA, all was reverse transcribed, and so the sequenced material was expressed TCRB transcripts. Measured with immunoSEQ multiplex PCR; TCRdb has only the in-frame clones, and not every one. The sample holds around 690,000 clones; 9.5% to 15% are singletons and the top ten take 0.095% to 0.15%. Sequencing used naive CD4+ T cells from blood. These receptors came from a man aged 30 to 45 with type 1 diabetes.

The chain couples TRBV7-2 to TRBJ1-5; D is perhaps TRBD1 (6 bases). The V gene's germline CDR1 is SGHTA and CDR2 FQGNSA. The V end was cut by 5 bases, the J end by 3 bases, with 14 bases between. The CDR3 is 15 amino acids. The CDR3 here is CASSPQGNINQPQHF. DNA of the CDR3: TGTGCCAGCAGCCCACAGGGTAACATCAATCAGCCCCAGCATTTT.

The chain recombines TRBV23-1 with TRBJ1-5; possibly TRBD1 for D (5 bases). TRBV23-1 is assigned to the ORF class and has an uncertain function. The CDR3 runs to 13 residues. Deletions cut 9 bases from V and 3 bases from J, with 12 bases between. Here the CDR3 reads CASYRSFNQPQHF. The CDR3 nucleotides are TGCGCCAGTTACAGGTCTTTCAATCAGCCCCAGCATTTT.

The chain has TRBV19 and TRBJ1-2; D ambiguous. V shed 4 bases and J shed 7 bases, with 19 bases lying between them. The CDR3 is made up of 15 amino acids. Germline CDR1 LNHDA, CDR2 SQIVND (reference sequence). DNA of the CDR3: TGTGCCAGTAGTACCCACCCGGGCGGGAAAAGTGGCTACACCTTC. Translating it yields CASSTHPGGKSGYTF.

This clone has more than one count but fewer than ten. The chain combines TRBV25-1 with TRBJ1-2; the D gene is possibly TRBD1 (5 bases). The CDR3 has 13 residues. Per germline, CDR1 MGHDK and CDR2 SYGVNS. V shed 5 bases and J shed 4 bases, with 11 bases lying between them. The CDR3 here is CASSRAGSYGYTF. The CDR3 coding sequence is TGTGCCAGCAGTCGGGCAGGGAGCTATGGCTACACCTTC.

The CDR3 sequence: CASSREGPLEEGYTF. The DNA of the CDR3 is TGTGCCAGCTCACGAGAGGGACCTCTGGAGGAAGGCTACACCTTC. The genes are TRBV18 and TRBJ1-2; weak D call: TRBD1 (5 bases). The CDR3 consists of 15 residues. V lost 4 bases and J 8 bases, leaving 20 bases between the germline ends. The germline gives CDR1 KGHSH, CDR2 LQKENI.

The rearrangement uses TRBV9 and TRBJ2-7, with D unresolved. Trimming took off 2 bases at V and 2 bases at J, with 14 bases between the two ends. The CDR3 extends over 15 amino acids. CDR1 and CDR2 from the germline V gene are SGDLS and YYNGEE. CDR3 in amino acids: CASSVTALATYEQYF. The CDR3 DNA reads as TGTGCCAGCAGCGTGACTGCTTTGGCCACCTACGAGCAGTACTTC.

The V and J genes are TRBV14 and TRBJ2-5, with unresolved D. In germline, CDR1 is SGHDN, CDR2 FVKESK. This CDR3 contains 12 residues. Trimming took 3 bases from V and 0 from J, leaving 2 bases between them. The CDR3 spells CASSQYQETQYF. CDR3 bases: TGTGCCAGCAGCCAGTACCAAGAGACCCAGTACTTC.

The sample holds many counts of this clone. The sample carries other DNA sequences with the same CDR3. The rearrangement joins TRBV5-6 to TRBJ1-1; D ambiguous. The ends were cut back, 1 base at V and 2 bases at J, with 0 bases in the middle. Per the germline V gene, CDR1 is SGHDT and CDR2 is YYEEEE. This CDR3 is built from 11 residues. DNA of the CDR3: TGTGCCAGCAGCTTGAACACTGAAGCTTTCTTT. It encodes CASSLNTEAFF.